This T cell receptor (beta chain) was observed in a study of cytomegalovirus exposure and HLA in healthy donors. General study points: No immune exposure information besides CMV serostatus was available.

Healthy bone marrow donors made up the donors. To note about this clone: Its antigen is not identified.

Germline CDR1 is SGDLS and CDR2 is YYNGEE. Losses at the gene ends were 3 bases for V and 2 bases for J; bases not matched to a gene: 8. This CDR3 is 15 amino acids long. PCR was performed using 60 Vbeta and 13 Jbeta primers. Produced via immunoSEQ multiplex PCR; TCRdb's table is partial and in-frame only. The sample carries around 140,000 clones, about 70% recorded once. This sequence was found in a male donor in good health and CMV-seronegative. The rearrangement links TRBV9 to TRBJ2-7; 7 bases are shared with TRBD1. The sequencing sample was made of PBMCs. The CDR3 nucleotides read TGTGCCAGCAGCGGAAAACCGGGACAGCCCTACGAGCAGTACTTC. This encodes CASSGKPGQPYEQYF.